A selection of T cell receptor beta chains follows, all from one sample in a study of cytomegalovirus exposure and HLA in healthy donors. Sequencing used immunoSEQ multiplex PCR; TCRdb keeps in-frame clones, though not all of them. Of some 99,000 clones detected, 69% appear once; the ten largest clones hold roughly 5.9%. The sequenced material came from PBMCs. These receptors were taken from a woman aged 70-85 years in good health and CMV-seropositive. Both conserved end residues are part of each CDR3. The order of the fields is clone size, D gene, V gene, J gene, CDR3 DNA, CDR3 protein. The D gene is left open where the match is weak. Size tells how often a clone was seen (once, few, many) or the class of an expanded clone, and some rows leave it out.

>NA|TRBD2|TRBV30|TRBJ2-1
TGTGCCTGGACTAGCGGGGGCCATGAGCAGTTCTTC
CAWTSGGHEQFF
>NA|TRBD1|TRBV6-6|TRBJ1-5
TGTGCCAGCCACCCGGGACAGGGGATCCATCAGCCCCAGCATTTT
CASHPGQGIHQPQHF
>NA|NA|TRBV18|TRBJ1-4
TGTGCCAGCTCAACGGGGAATAATGAAAAACTGTTTTTT
CASSTGNNEKLFF
>NA|TRBD1|TRBV10-3|TRBJ2-7
TGTGCCATCAGTTCGGACAGGGGCCCCTACGAGCAGTACTTC
CAISSDRGPYEQYF
>NA|TRBD1|TRBV18|TRBJ1-1
TGTGCCAGCTCAACGACAGGGTGGAACACTGAAGCTTTCTTT
CASSTTGWNTEAFF
>NA|NA|TRBV6-4|TRBJ1-2
TGTGCCAGCAGTGACTCCCCGATGCGTGGCTACACCTTC
CASSDSPMRGYTF
>once|NA|TRBV5-1|TRBJ2-6
TGCGCCAGCAGCTTGGCTCTTTCTGGGGCCAACGTCCTGACTTTC
CASSLALSGANVLTF
>NA|TRBD2|TRBV11-2|TRBJ2-7
TGTGCCAGCAGCTCAATCAGACTAGCACCGGTCTTC
CASSSIRLAPVF
>NA|TRBD1|TRBV12-5|TRBJ1-2
TGTGCTAGTGGTTTGGTGGACAGGGGCAATGGCTACACCTTC
CASGLVDRGNGYTF
>NA|NA|TRBV29-1|TRBJ1-2
TGCAGCGTTGATTCGGGGCGGGGCCCCTATGGCTACACCTTC
CSVDSGRGPYGYTF
>few|NA|TRBV18|TRBJ2-6
TGTGCCAGCTCACCAGGGGGCTACTCTGGGGCCAACGTCCTGACTTTC
CASSPGGYSGANVLTF
>NA|NA|TRBV9|TRBJ2-5
TGTGCCAGCAGCGTAGCTTCGTTGAGCGAGACCCAGTACTTC
CASSVASLSETQYF
>NA|NA|TRBV7-8|TRBJ1-1
TGTGCCAGCAGCTTACAGGTTATGTTGAACACTGAAGCTTTCTTT
CASSLQVMLNTEAFF
>NA|TRBD1|TRBV18|TRBJ1-4
TGTGCCAGCTCACTTCGACAGGGAAAAAATGAAAAACTGTTTTTT
CASSLRQGKNEKLFF
>NA|NA|TRBV2|TRBJ2-7
TGTGCCAGCAGTGAATTTTCCGGCGGGACAGCGGCCTACGAGCAGTACTTC
CASSEFSGGTAAYEQYF
>few|NA|TRBV4-3|TRBJ1-1
TGCGCCAGCAGCCAAGAGGGGGGCACTGAAGCTTTCTTT
CASSQEGGTEAFF
>NA|NA|TRBV7-7|TRBJ2-7
TGTGCTAGCAGCCCCGGGGGACAGTCCTACGAGCAGTACTTC
CASSPGGQSYEQYF
>NA|NA|TRBV7-2|TRBJ1-6
TGTGCCAGCAGGGCCCAGGAGGCGGTTAATTCACCCCTCCACTTT
CASRAQEAVNSPLHF